This is a list of T cell receptor beta chains from one sample in a study of T cell responses to AZD1222 COVID-19 vaccine. TCRdb's table, derived via immunoSEQ multiplex PCR, lists solely in-frame clones and lacks some. The sample lists 140,000 to 150,000 clones; approximately 86% were seen once. The material was peripheral blood, obtained 28 days after the second dose of the MenACWY control vaccine. The receptor source for this set is an adult who received the MenACWY meningococcal vaccine as a control. CDR3s include the opening cysteine and the closing phenylalanine or tryptophan. The D gene is left open where the match is weak. Clone size is stated in some rows and not others, as once, few, many or a class when expanded.

J gene: TRBJ1-5
V gene: TRBV3-1/TRBV3-2
clone size: .
D gene: .
CDR3 length: 13
CDR3 DNA: TGTGCCAGCAGCCATCGAGGGCAATTCTCCCAGCATTTT
CDR3 protein: CASSHRGQFSQHF

J gene: TRBJ2-7
V gene: TRBV28
clone size: .
D gene: .
CDR3 length: 16
CDR3 DNA: TGTGCCAGCACCCAGTCCAGGGGCCCTAGCTCCTACGAGCAGTACTTC
CDR3 protein: CASTQSRGPSSYEQYF

J gene: TRBJ2-1
V gene: TRBV5-1
clone size: .
D gene: TRBD2
CDR3 length: 16
CDR3 DNA: TGCGCCAGCAGCTTGATAGCGGGAGGCCCCGTCAATGAGCAGTTCTTC
CDR3 protein: CASSLIAGGPVNEQFF

J gene: TRBJ1-2
V gene: TRBV19
clone size: .
D gene: .
CDR3 length: 13
CDR3 DNA: TGTGCCAGTAGTATAGCCCCCAGCGGAGGCTACACCTTC
CDR3 protein: CASSIAPSGGYTF

J gene: TRBJ2-7
V gene: TRBV5-4
clone size: .
D gene: .
CDR3 length: 14
CDR3 DNA: TGTGCCAGCAGAATAAGCCCGTTAACCTACGAGCAGTACTTC
CDR3 protein: CASRISPLTYEQYF

J gene: TRBJ1-2
V gene: TRBV6-1
clone size: .
D gene: TRBD1
CDR3 length: 15
CDR3 DNA: TGTGCCAGCAGTGAAGCGGGAACAGGGGTAAATGGCTACACCTTC
CDR3 protein: CASSEAGTGVNGYTF

J gene: TRBJ1-1
V gene: TRBV6-2/TRBV6-3
clone size: .
D gene: TRBD1
CDR3 length: 15
CDR3 DNA: TGTGCCAGCAGTAGCCGGGACAGTAGTCACACTGAAGCTTTCTTT
CDR3 protein: CASSSRDSSHTEAFF

J gene: TRBJ1-4
V gene: TRBV19
clone size: .
D gene: TRBD1
CDR3 length: 22
CDR3 DNA: TGTACCCCGATAACTAGGAGGCAGGGGGCTGACCGTACGGGCGCAACTAATGAAAAACTGTTTTTT
CDR3 protein: CTPITRRQGADRTGATNEKLFF

J gene: TRBJ1-6
V gene: TRBV28
clone size: .
D gene: .
CDR3 length: 19
CDR3 DNA: TGTGCCAGCAGTTTCCTTAGGCGGGACCTCGGCTCCTATAATTCACCCCTCCACTTT
CDR3 protein: CASSFLRRDLGSYNSPLHF

J gene: TRBJ2-4
V gene: TRBV3-1/TRBV3-2
clone size: .
D gene: .
CDR3 length: 16
CDR3 DNA: TGTGCCAGCAGCCAACTGTCCGGTGGTGGCAAAAACATTCAGTACTTC
CDR3 protein: CASSQLSGGGKNIQYF

J gene: TRBJ1-5
V gene: TRBV3-1/TRBV3-2
clone size: .
D gene: .
CDR3 length: 15
CDR3 DNA: TGTGCCAGCAGCCAAGAGACAGGAGATGATCAGCCCCAGCATTTT
CDR3 protein: CASSQETGDDQPQHF

J gene: TRBJ2-1
V gene: TRBV11-3
clone size: .
D gene: TRBD2
CDR3 length: 16
CDR3 DNA: TGTGCCAGCAGTAGACTAGCGGGGGCCCTTTACAATGAGCAGTTCTTC
CDR3 protein: CASSRLAGALYNEQFF

J gene: TRBJ1-1
V gene: TRBV6-6
clone size: .
D gene: .
CDR3 length: 12
CDR3 DNA: TGTGCCAGCAGTCCCCGACTTGTTGAAGCTTTCTTT
CDR3 protein: CASSPRLVEAFF

J gene: TRBJ1-1
V gene: TRBV4-3
clone size: .
D gene: .
CDR3 length: 12
CDR3 DNA: TGCGCCAGCAGCTCAGGGAACACTGAAGCTTTCTTT
CDR3 protein: CASSSGNTEAFF

J gene: TRBJ1-2
V gene: TRBV3-1/TRBV3-2
clone size: few
D gene: .
CDR3 length: 16
CDR3 DNA: TGTGCCAGCAGCCAAGATCCGGGCAGGGCCTTTGGTGGCTACACCTTC
CDR3 protein: CASSQDPGRAFGGYTF

J gene: TRBJ2-2
V gene: TRBV11-2
clone size: .
D gene: .
CDR3 length: 16
CDR3 DNA: TGTGCCAGCAGCTTAGATTCTTTAGGGCCCACCGGGGAGCTGTTTTTT
CDR3 protein: CASSLDSLGPTGELFF

J gene: TRBJ1-1
V gene: TRBV12-3/TRBV12-4
clone size: .
D gene: .
CDR3 length: 11
CDR3 DNA: TGTGCCAGCAGTTTCTCCACTGAAGCTTTCTTT
CDR3 protein: CASSFSTEAFF

J gene: TRBJ1-6
V gene: TRBV7-2
clone size: .
D gene: .
CDR3 length: 14
CDR3 DNA: TGTGCCAGCAGCTTAGGCCGGGGGAATTCACCCCTCCACTTT
CDR3 protein: CASSLGRGNSPLHF

J gene: TRBJ2-7
V gene: TRBV29-1
clone size: medium-sized
D gene: .
CDR3 length: 12
CDR3 DNA: TGCAGCGTTGTGTGGCAGACCTACGAGCAGTACTTC
CDR3 protein: CSVVWQTYEQYF

J gene: TRBJ1-6
V gene: TRBV2
clone size: .
D gene: .
CDR3 length: 15
CDR3 DNA: TGTGCCAGCAGTTTTTCGGACGTTGGGGTTTCACCCCTCCACTTT
CDR3 protein: CASSFSDVGVSPLHF

J gene: TRBJ1-1
V gene: TRBV3-1/TRBV3-2
clone size: .
D gene: .
CDR3 length: 14
CDR3 DNA: TGTGCCAGCAGCGTCCGGGACGGGAACACTGAAGCTTTCTTT
CDR3 protein: CASSVRDGNTEAFF

J gene: TRBJ1-1
V gene: TRBV6-2/TRBV6-3
clone size: .
D gene: .
CDR3 length: 13
CDR3 DNA: TGTGCCAGCAGTTATCAAGGTGACACTGAAGCTTTCTTT
CDR3 protein: CASSYQGDTEAFF

J gene: TRBJ2-7
V gene: TRBV5-4
clone size: .
D gene: TRBD1
CDR3 length: 15
CDR3 DNA: TGTGCCAGCAGCGATCGAGAGGGGGCCGCCTACGAGCAGTACTTC
CDR3 protein: CASSDREGAAYEQYF

J gene: TRBJ1-4
V gene: TRBV28
clone size: .
D gene: .
CDR3 length: 12
CDR3 DNA: TGTGCCAGCTCCCACGGAAAAGAAAAACTGTTTTTT
CDR3 protein: CASSHGKEKLFF

J gene: TRBJ2-7
V gene: TRBV6-2/TRBV6-3
clone size: .
D gene: .
CDR3 length: 12
CDR3 DNA: TGTGCCAGCAGCAAACCGCCGCGTGGACAGAACTTC
CDR3 protein: CASSKPPRGQNF

J gene: TRBJ1-5
V gene: TRBV28
clone size: many
D gene: TRBD1
CDR3 length: 15
CDR3 DNA: TGTGCCAGCAGTTCCACCGGGACAGGGTTTCAGCCCCAGCATTTT
CDR3 protein: CASSSTGTGFQPQHF

J gene: TRBJ2-2
V gene: TRBV18
clone size: .
D gene: .
CDR3 length: 15
CDR3 DNA: TGTGCCAGCTCACAGTCCAGAATGAACACCGGGGAGCTGTTTTTT
CDR3 protein: CASSQSRMNTGELFF

J gene: TRBJ2-1
V gene: TRBV7-2
clone size: once
D gene: TRBD1
CDR3 length: 17
CDR3 DNA: TGTGCCAGCAGCTTAATTCAGGGGCAGGGGGCTGGAAATGAGCAGTTCTTC
CDR3 protein: CASSLIQGQGAGNEQFF

J gene: TRBJ2-1
V gene: TRBV4-2
clone size: .
D gene: .
CDR3 length: 15
CDR3 DNA: TGTGCCAGCAGTCCAGAGGAGGGAGCGTCGAATGAGCAGTTCTTC
CDR3 protein: CASSPEEGASNEQFF

J gene: TRBJ1-6
V gene: TRBV6-5
clone size: .
D gene: .
CDR3 length: 15
CDR3 DNA: TGTGCCAGCCTGGGTAGCCACTCCTATAATTCACCCCTCCACTTT
CDR3 protein: CASLGSHSYNSPLHF

J gene: TRBJ1-1
V gene: TRBV30
clone size: .
D gene: .
CDR3 length: 14
CDR3 DNA: TGTGCCTGGAGTGTACAGGCGGGGGGACCTGAAGCTTTCTTT
CDR3 protein: CAWSVQAGGPEAFF

J gene: TRBJ1-5
V gene: TRBV7-2
clone size: .
D gene: .
CDR3 length: 15
CDR3 DNA: TGTGCCAGCAGCTTAGACCCAGGCCAAAATCAGCCCCAGCATTTT
CDR3 protein: CASSLDPGQNQPQHF

J gene: TRBJ1-3
V gene: TRBV5-1
clone size: .
D gene: .
CDR3 length: 16
CDR3 DNA: TGCGCCAGCAGCTTGTATGGGGACTCTTCTTCGAACACCATATATTTT
CDR3 protein: CASSLYGDSSSNTIYF

J gene: TRBJ2-7
V gene: TRBV2
clone size: .
D gene: .
CDR3 length: 12
CDR3 DNA: TGTGCCAGCAAGAGGGAGCGGAACGAGCAGTACTTC
CDR3 protein: CASKRERNEQYF

J gene: TRBJ1-1
V gene: TRBV3-1/TRBV3-2
clone size: .
D gene: .
CDR3 length: 14
CDR3 DNA: TGTGCCAGCAGCCAGGCTCAGCGGAGATCTGAAGCTTTCTTT
CDR3 protein: CASSQAQRRSEAFF

J gene: TRBJ2-7
V gene: TRBV13
clone size: .
D gene: .
CDR3 length: 14
CDR3 DNA: TGTGCCAGCAGCCTGAGCGCAGGGGACGACGAGCAGTACTTC
CDR3 protein: CASSLSAGDDEQYF

J gene: TRBJ2-3
V gene: TRBV28
clone size: few
D gene: .
CDR3 length: 11
CDR3 DNA: TGTGCCAGCAGTAGCACAGATACGCAGTATTTT
CDR3 protein: CASSSTDTQYF

J gene: TRBJ1-1
V gene: TRBV7-2
clone size: .
D gene: .
CDR3 length: 15
CDR3 DNA: TGTGCCAGCAGCTTCGTACTCAGGGGCACCAATGAAGCTTTCTTT
CDR3 protein: CASSFVLRGTNEAFF

J gene: TRBJ1-5
V gene: TRBV6-5
clone size: .
D gene: TRBD1
CDR3 length: 13
CDR3 DNA: TGTGCCGGGGGACAGGGGACTAATCAGCCCCAGCATTTT
CDR3 protein: CAGGQGTNQPQHF